This TCR beta chain was recorded in a study of beta chain features in type 1 diabetes. CDR3 length: 13 amino acids. Germline loops: CDR1 MNHEY, CDR2 SVGAGI. Trimming cost V 5 bases and J 1 base, with 8 bases left between them. As concerns this clone: The antigen remains unidentified.

Overall study findings and caveats: Across patients, naive, central memory and Treg TCRB repertoires exhibited apparently greater similarity than was observed across healthy donors. The study notes PCR might favor shorter templates equally in patients and controls. Shortening of TCRB CDR3s, moderate but significant, appeared in all four CD4+ subsets of Type 1 diabetes patients. Whether TCRB rearrangement is influenced by HLA type went unresolved here.

All of the isolated RNA was reverse transcribed, so expressed TCRB transcripts were sequenced. TCRdb's copy holds only in-frame clones and misses some; the assay was immunoSEQ multiplex PCR. The table shows 600,000 or so clones, with roughly 13% occurring only once. This rearrangement joins TRBV6-5 to TRBJ2-5; no definite D call. Sequencing was done on a sample of naive CD4+ T cells from blood. The TCR was taken from a man aged 18 to 30 with type 1 diabetes. CDR3 nucleotide sequence: TGTGCCAGCAGTGTGTCAAGCCAAGAGACCCAGTACTTC. Its translation is CASSVSSQETQYF.